This T cell receptor (beta chain) was documented in a study of T cells in Graves' hyperthyroidism and ophthalmopathy (dated by TCRdb to the late 2010s). Context from the whole study: Peripheral blood was sampled at the time of initial diagnosis, prior to any treatment. To identify TCR V-J signatures that set the groups apart, the researchers used a discovery cohort of 95 to 100 patients, made up of under 50 with Graves' ophthalmopathy and 57 with stable Graves' hyperthyroidism. Prospective prediction of ophthalmopathy was tested in an independent validation cohort consisting of 18 to 20 hyperthyroidism patients and approximately 16 patients who later progressed to ophthalmopathy. The approximately 95 discovery patients were divided at random into training and test sets in a 7:3 ratio. Thyroid tissue and blood T-cell repertoires from more than five Graves' hyperthyroidism patients were also compared in the study. Once sampling was done, hyperthyroidism patients were given methimazole at a starting dose of 30 mg daily, whereas ophthalmopathy patients were given high-dose intravenous methylprednisolone. According to the paper, TCR Vbeta CDR3 sequencing was carried out on 120 to 150 peripheral blood samples, which came from some 41 ophthalmopathy, 70 to 80 hyperthyroidism and approximately 17 progressor patients.

TCR beta CDR3 regions were amplified from RNA transcripts. A first-round RT-PCR of the TCR CDR3 used the HTBI primer set with the Qiagen OneStep RT-PCR kit. A second multiplex PCR round built the libraries, followed by size selection and purification. Libraries were sequenced paired-end with 100 bp reads on an Illumina HiSeq2000. Under the source paper's analysis protocol: SOAPnuke was used to process the raw data, throwing out any read that contained adapters or uncalled bases, had a mean Phred below 15, or lacked an exact constant-primer or identifier match. High-quality paired reads were merged using COPE v1.2.5, and each unique nucleotide sequence was defined as a clonotype. MiTCR v1.1 was used to align clonotypes to the IMGT TRBV, TRBD and TRBJ reference segments. Analysis was restricted to V-J combinations with a frequency above 0.0001, which covered about 99% of repertoires. The TCS score was defined as the ratio of F50 (clonal expansion) to E x V (chaos), calculated using BLOSUM62-based TCRdist between CDR3 peptides within each V-J. Welch's t-statistics and random forest reduced 450 to 600 V-J features to 13, which were used in a naive Bayes classifier (R e1071). Thyroid-blood repertoire similarity was quantified with the Morisita-Horn index. The public sequencing data were trimmed at Q25 with fastp and processed into clonotypes with MiXCR by TCRdb, which kept only in-frame beta chains. Rows with one shared CDR3 protein collapse into an entry with the most common genes and DNA. The V and J calls were determined by TCRdb, not by the authors. The table for this sample lists 30,000 to 40,000 distinct CDR3 sequences; around 53% of them were counted only once. The ten largest clones add up to about a sixth of the sample.

Here is what the overall study found, with its caveats: Sample size was not statistically predetermined, and blinding of investigators to group allocation was not performed. Most expanded thyroid clonotypes (frequency above 0.001) were also found in blood, which suggests that blood repertoires may mirror thyroid immune responses. During validation, the model predicted progression to ophthalmopathy a median of roughly six months ahead of onset, with around 71% sensitivity and more than 72% specificity. In cross-validation, a model built on a 13 V-J signature told ophthalmopathy apart from stable hyperthyroidism with approximately 91% sensitivity and roughly 82% specificity, and in testing the same model reached 80%/75%.

Ophthalmopathy patients had moderately to severely active disease, with a Clinical Activity Score of 3 or more, a NOSPECS grade of 4 or more, and a disease duration of less than 3 months. Patients with uncontrolled infections, other autoimmune diseases, pregnancy or lactation were excluded. Clinical symptoms, serum thyroxine and TRAb, thyroid ultrasound, and orbital computed tomography formed the basis for the diagnoses. PBMCs were isolated from 7.5 to 10 ml of fresh peripheral blood by Ficoll-Paque density gradient centrifugation. Total RNA was extracted using Trizol reagent, and RNA quality was assessed on an Agilent 2100 Bioanalyzer. V has 3 bases trimmed and J has 8 bases trimmed; junction bases matching no gene number 12. From the germline V gene, CDR1 is SGHAT and CDR2 is FQNNGV. The CDR3 starts with the cysteine, ends with the phenylalanine, and has 16 residues. Here the CDR3 DNA is all that survives: 48 bases in frame from base 1.

In regard to this clonotype: It has no known antigen specificity. No much larger clone is present one base from it, and per-base qualities are unavailable.

The sequence derives from a man aged 35-49 years with Graves' ophthalmopathy. The material sequenced was blood. The chain is assembled from TRBV11-2 and TRBJ1-4, with 7 bases matching TRBD1. The CDR3 in this case is CASSFPSGTDGEKLFF. The DNA sequence follows: TGTGCCAGCAGCTTCCCTAGCGGGACAGATGGCGAAAAACTGTTTTTT.